Sequencing of this T cell receptor beta chain was carried out in a study of OX40 agonist ivuxolimab in advanced cancers. Regarding this clone: Other DNA sequences of this sample code for an identical CDR3.

Sequencing was performed with immunoSEQ multiplex PCR; in TCRdb, only in-frame clones are kept and a portion is missing. Of roughly 90,000 clones listed, less than 95% are singletons. This clonotype was obtained from an adult with an advanced solid tumor such as melanoma, head and neck, liver or kidney cancer. Sequencing used CD4+ or CD8+ T cells sorted from blood, obtained in a trial of the OX40 agonist ivuxolimab.

CDR3 loop: CASSMGQGAYEQYF. For the CDR3, the DNA is TGTGCCAGTAGTATGGGACAGGGGGCTTACGAGCAGTACTTC. The rearrangement links TRBV19 to TRBJ2-7; the match to TRBD1 covers 12 bases. Trimming cost V 3 bases and J 4 bases; bases outside gene matches: 1. Germline CDR1 reads LNHDA; CDR2 reads SQIVND (reference sequence). The CDR3 spans 14 residues.